This T cell receptor beta chain was sequenced for a study of shared clonotypes between healthy human individuals. General study points: Shared clonotypes across all four donors exceeded non-shared ones in generation probability. Relative to memory subsets, naive subsets generally showed larger estimated richness. An anticipated effect of sequencing depth on clonotype sharing among donors was recognized.

The protocol was immunoSEQ multiplex PCR, while the TCRdb copy is restricted to in-frame clones and leaves out a portion. The data contain approximately 1.5 million clones, approximately 98.5% of them singletons. The CDR3 sequence is 16 residues long. CD4+ cells were split into CD45RA+ naive and CD45RA-negative memory subsets. A remark on this clone: Its antigen is unknown.

The sequenced sample was naive CD4+ T cells sorted from blood. Subset in this sample: CD45RA+ positively selected. The chain links TRBV21-1 to TRBJ2-7; TRBD2 is the table's D call and was not checked against the DNA. TRBV21-1 is labeled a pseudogene. This receptor was taken from a man aged 25-45 years in good health. The CDR3 nucleotides read TGTGCCAGCAGCAAAGCGACGGAGCAACATTCTTACGAGCAGTACTTC. Translation: CASSKATEQHSYEQYF.